This TCR beta chain is from a study of early T cells in non-severe SARS-CoV-2 infection. Looking at the study overall: The chains were unpaired, and the sequenced material was bulk RNA from unsorted whole blood.

This clonotype was observed a few times. Because it lacks the conserved phenylalanine or tryptophan at the end, this CDR3 is likely a read error. It is unclear where the CDR3 begins or ends on the DNA, so no DNA is shown, and the CDR3 is as TCRdb lists it. Individual cDNA molecules received unique molecular identifiers during library preparation. TCRdb called the 5' RACE reads again in MiXCR, with one record for every CDR3 protein. The sample comprises some 85,000 distinct CDR3 sequences, about 13% of which are singletons, and about 1.5% rests with the top ten. CDR1 and CDR2 from the germline V gene are SEHNR and FQNEAQ (reference sequence). The CDR3 is 16 residues long, ends included.

Sequenced material: whole blood. The gene calls are TRBV7-9 and TRBJ2-7; the D segment call TRBD2 is taken from the table without a DNA check. This TCR was sampled from an adult who was a healthcare worker with PCR-confirmed SARS-CoV-2 infection or an uninfected control (not recorded which). CDR3 protein: CASSLASGTLLGEQPL.